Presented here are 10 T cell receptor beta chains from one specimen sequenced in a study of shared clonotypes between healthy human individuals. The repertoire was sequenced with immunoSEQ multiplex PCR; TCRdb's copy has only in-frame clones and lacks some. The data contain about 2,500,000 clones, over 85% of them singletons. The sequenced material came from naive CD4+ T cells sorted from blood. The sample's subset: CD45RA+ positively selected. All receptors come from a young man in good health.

The CDR3 here is CASSTTGWVYGYTF. CDR3 nucleotides: TGTGCCAGCAGCACTACAGGGTGGGTCTATGGCTACACCTTC. This rearrangement joins TRBV28 to TRBJ1-2; D possibly corresponds to TRBD1 (6 bases). V was shortened by 6 bases and J by 4 bases, with 15 bases between the two germline ends. Germline V CDR1 and CDR2: MDHEN, SYDVKM. The CDR3 covers 14 residues.

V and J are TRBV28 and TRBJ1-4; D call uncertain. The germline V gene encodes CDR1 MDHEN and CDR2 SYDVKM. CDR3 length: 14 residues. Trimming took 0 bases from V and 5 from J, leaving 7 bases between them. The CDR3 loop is CASSLWGKNEKLFF. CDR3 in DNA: TGTGCCAGCAGTTTATGGGGCAAAAATGAAAAACTGTTTTTT.

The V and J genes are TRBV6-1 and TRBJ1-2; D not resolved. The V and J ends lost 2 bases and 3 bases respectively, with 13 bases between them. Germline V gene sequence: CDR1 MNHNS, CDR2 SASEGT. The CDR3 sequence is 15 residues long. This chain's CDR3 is CASSESGNPDYGYTF. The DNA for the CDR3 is TGTGCCAGCAGTGAATCAGGCAACCCTGACTATGGCTACACCTTC.

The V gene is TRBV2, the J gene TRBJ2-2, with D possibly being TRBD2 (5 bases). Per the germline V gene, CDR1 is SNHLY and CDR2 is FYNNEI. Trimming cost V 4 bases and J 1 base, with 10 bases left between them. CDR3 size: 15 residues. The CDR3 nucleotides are TGTGCCAGCAGTGTTCGGGGTTTGAACACCGGGGAGCTGTTTTTT. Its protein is CASSVRGLNTGELFF.

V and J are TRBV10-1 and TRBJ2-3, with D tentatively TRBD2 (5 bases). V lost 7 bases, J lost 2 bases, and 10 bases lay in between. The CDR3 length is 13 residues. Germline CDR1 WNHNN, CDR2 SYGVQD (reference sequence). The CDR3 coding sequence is TGCGCCAGCAAAGCGGACCCCACAGATACGCAGTATTTT. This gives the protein CASKADPTDTQYF.

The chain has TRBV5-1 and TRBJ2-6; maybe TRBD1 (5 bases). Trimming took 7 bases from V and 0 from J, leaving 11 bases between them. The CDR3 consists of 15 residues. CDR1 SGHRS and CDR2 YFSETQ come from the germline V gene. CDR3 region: CASSEQVSGANVLTF. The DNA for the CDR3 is TGCGCCAGCTCTGAACAGGTCTCTGGGGCCAACGTCCTGACTTTC.

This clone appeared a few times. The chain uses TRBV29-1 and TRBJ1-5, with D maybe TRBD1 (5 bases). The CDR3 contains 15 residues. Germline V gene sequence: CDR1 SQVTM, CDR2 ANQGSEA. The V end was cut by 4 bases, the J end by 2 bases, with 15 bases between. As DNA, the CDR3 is TGCAGCGTTGGGAGTTCGGGGACCGGCAATCAGCCCCAGCATTTT. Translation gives CSVGSSGTGNQPQHF. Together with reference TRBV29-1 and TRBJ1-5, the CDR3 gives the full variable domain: SAVISQKPSRDICQRGTSLTIQCQVDSQVTMMFWYRQQPGQSLTLIATANQGSEATYESGFVIDKFPISRPNLTFSTLTVSNMSPEDSSIYLCSVGSSGTGNQPQHFGDGTRLSIL.

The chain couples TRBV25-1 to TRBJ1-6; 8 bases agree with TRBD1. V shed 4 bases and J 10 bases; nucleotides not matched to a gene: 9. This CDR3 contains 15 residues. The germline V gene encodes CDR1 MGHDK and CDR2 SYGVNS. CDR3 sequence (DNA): TGTGCCAGCAGTGCCGACACAGGGGGTTGGTCACCCCTCCACTTT. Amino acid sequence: CASSADTGGWSPLHF.

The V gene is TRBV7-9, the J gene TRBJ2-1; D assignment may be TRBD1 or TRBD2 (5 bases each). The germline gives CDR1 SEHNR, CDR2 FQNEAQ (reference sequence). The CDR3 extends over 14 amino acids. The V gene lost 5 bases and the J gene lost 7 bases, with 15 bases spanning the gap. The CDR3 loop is CASSRDPWGNEQFF. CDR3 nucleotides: TGTGCCAGCAGCCGGGACCCCTGGGGGAATGAGCAGTTCTTC.

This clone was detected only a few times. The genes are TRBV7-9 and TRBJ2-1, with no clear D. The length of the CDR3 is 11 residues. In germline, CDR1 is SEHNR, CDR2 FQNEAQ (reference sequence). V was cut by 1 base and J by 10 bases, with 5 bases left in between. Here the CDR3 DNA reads TGTGCCAGCAGCTTAGTGGGGGAGCAGTTCTTC. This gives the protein CASSLVGEQFF.